This T cell receptor beta chain appears in the sequencing data of a study of blood T cells in healthy people across ages. Together with a sample-barcoded 5' primer, a J-beta primer mix was included in a second PCR lasting about 6 to 11 cycles. MiXCR, applied by TCRdb to the 5' RACE reads, yields one record per CDR3 protein. The sample lists more than 750,000 distinct CDR3 sequences; 29% were seen once. This sample was also put to use in a study of T cells of mothers and their children.

Material for sequencing was blood. This TCR was sampled from a woman between 40 and 55 years old in good health.

CDR3 protein: CASSEAPATTRIDYGYTF. The CDR3 bases are TGTGCCAGCAGTGAAGCGCCTGCCACCACACGGATCGACTATGGCTACACCTTC. The gene calls are TRBV2 and TRBJ1-2; no reliable D call. Germline CDR1 is SNHLY and CDR2 is FYNNEI. This CDR3 has 18 residues. Trimming removed 0 bases from V and 3 bases from J, with 20 bases in between.